The sequence of this T cell receptor beta chain was determined in a study of cytomegalovirus exposure and HLA in healthy donors. Turning to this clone: Its target is not known.

The CDR3 has 15 residues. V gave up 5 bases and J gave up 2 bases; unmatched junction bases: 6. Germline V gene sequence: CDR1 LNHNV, CDR2 YYDKDF (reference sequence). PCR amplification relied on 60 Vbeta primers (plus 13 Jbeta primers). In the source study's methods: Unique TCR beta chains totaled some 80 million in a later count, with approximately 10 million of them shared. Some clones are missing from TCRdb's copy, which holds only in-frame ones; the method was immunoSEQ multiplex PCR. The DNA gave D and trimming, while V, J and clone size come from that table. The table has about 190,000 clones, over 60% seen once. Overall study results and limits: The study designated 160 or so TCR beta chains cytomegalovirus-associated. Fewer N-insertions than the 666-donor mean were reportedly shown by an Asian-associated ancestry cluster in a later analysis.

Though nominally healthy at sampling, donors likely had unrecorded immune exposures. The sequenced sample was PBMCs. The gene calls are TRBV15 and TRBJ1-2; TRBD1 aligns across 9 bases. This sequence originates from a man under 40 in good health and CMV-seropositive. The CDR3 DNA sequence: TGTGCCACCAGCTCACGGACAGGGGAAAACTATGGCTACACCTTC. This translates into CATSSRTGENYGYTF.